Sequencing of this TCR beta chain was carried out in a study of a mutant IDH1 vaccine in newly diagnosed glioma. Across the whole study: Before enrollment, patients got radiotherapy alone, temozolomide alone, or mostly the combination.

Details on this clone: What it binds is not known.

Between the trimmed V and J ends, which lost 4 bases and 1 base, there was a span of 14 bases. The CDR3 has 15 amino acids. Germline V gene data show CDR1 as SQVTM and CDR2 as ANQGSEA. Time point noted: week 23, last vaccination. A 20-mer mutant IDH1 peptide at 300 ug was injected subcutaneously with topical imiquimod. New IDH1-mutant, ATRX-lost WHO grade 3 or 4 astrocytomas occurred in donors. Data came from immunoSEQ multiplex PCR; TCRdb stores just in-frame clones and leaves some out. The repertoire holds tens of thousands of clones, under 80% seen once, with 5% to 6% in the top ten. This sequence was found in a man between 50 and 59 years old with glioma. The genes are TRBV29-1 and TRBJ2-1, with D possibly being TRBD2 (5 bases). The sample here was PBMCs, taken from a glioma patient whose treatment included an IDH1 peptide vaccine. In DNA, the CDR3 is TGCAGCGTTGGGTCCCAGCGGACTTCCTACAATGAGCAGTTCTTC. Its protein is CSVGSQRTSYNEQFF.